The TCR beta chain under discussion was sequenced for a study of regulatory T cells in long-lasting Graves disease. Building of the TCR beta libraries involved iRepertoire HTBI primers and Arm-PCR of CDR3 regions. MiXCR, applied by TCRdb to the multiplex PCR reads, yields one record per CDR3 protein. The table lists hundreds of thousands of distinct CDR3 sequences, 16% of them singletons. Looked up from germline, CDR1 is SQVTM and CDR2 is ANQGSEA. The CDR3 contains 14 residues. The V end lost 4 bases, the J end lost 6 bases, and 18 bases lay between the germline ends. As for time point: newly diagnosed GD, antithyroid drugs for less than 3 months. PBMC RNA was the source of the TCR library. This same sample was also taken into another study, of T cells in Graves' hyperthyroidism and ophthalmopathy. That work adds: TCR CDR3 underwent first-round RT-PCR with the HTBI primer set.

Sequences were derived from peripheral blood mononuclear cells (PBMCs), sampled at new diagnosis, from a patient treated with antithyroid drugs. The chain uses TRBV29-1 and TRBJ1-1; no clear D. This clonotype was obtained from a man aged 40-49 years with Graves disease. CDR3 coding DNA: TGCAGCGTTGTGAGTGCTGAACGGAGCGCTGAAGCTTTCTTT. Its translation: CSVVSAERSAEAFF.